Each of the 21 T cell receptor beta chains below was sequenced from the same sample in a study of T-cell reconstitution after alpha-beta-depleted transplantation in children. A TCRbeta library incorporating unique molecular identifiers was prepared. TCRdb called the PCR reads again in MiXCR, with one record for every CDR3 protein. The sample includes about 300,000 distinct CDR3 sequences, about a tenth seen only once; the top ten take over 6%. Material: PBMCs, obtained before TCRalphabeta/CD19-depleted stem cell transplant. The receptors stem from a boy younger than two with acute myeloid leukemia, due to receive a stem cell transplant.

This clonotype was detected many times. The chain uses TRBV28 and TRBJ2-5, with 9 nucleotides matching TRBD1. CDR1 and CDR2 from the germline V gene are MDHEN and SYDVKM. This CDR3 spans 15 amino acids. Trimming took 7 bases from V and 4 from J; bases not matched to a gene: 10. Here the CDR3 reads CASTPDRGVGETQYF. CDR3 DNA sequence: TGTGCCAGCACTCCGGACAGGGGTGTGGGAGAGACCCAGTACTTC.

This clonotype was detected ten times or more. The chain links TRBV7-6 to TRBJ2-3, with 10 bases identical to TRBD2. Germline values: CDR1 SGHVS, CDR2 FNYEAQ. The V gene end was trimmed by 5 bases and the J gene end by 6 bases; junction bases not matched to a gene: 11. This CDR3 region has 16 residues. This CDR3 reads CASSRLIAGGADTQYF. The CDR3 nucleotides read TGTGCCAGCAGCCGACTAATAGCGGGGGGTGCCGATACGCAGTATTTT.

In its sample, this clonotype was seen many times. CDR3 bases: TGTGCCAGCTCACATGCCACAGGGAACACTGAAGCTTTCTTT. This encodes CASSHATGNTEAFF. The genes are TRBV18 and TRBJ1-1; tentatively, D is TRBD1 (5 bases). Germline V gives CDR1 KGHSH, CDR2 LQKENI. The V and J ends lost 4 bases and 1 base respectively, with 10 bases between them. This CDR3 comprises 14 residues.

The gene calls are TRBV6-6 and TRBJ2-3; D may be TRBD2 (7 bases). Per germline, CDR1 MNHNY and CDR2 SVGAGI (reference sequence). CDR3 length equals 12 residues. V gave up 11 bases and J gave up 3 bases, with 12 bases separating them. CDR3 nucleotides: TGTGCCGCGGGGGCAGGGACAGATACGCAGTATTTT. This gives the protein CAAGAGTDTQYF.

In this sample, this clonotype turned up many times. This chain uses TRBV18 with TRBJ2-5; maybe TRBD1 (5 bases). CDR3 size: 12 residues. Germline V gives CDR1 KGHSH, CDR2 LQKENI. V was trimmed by 6 bases and J by 5 bases, leaving 10 bases between them. CDR3 loop: CASSYNRETQYF. Here the CDR3 DNA reads TGTGCCAGCTCGTACAACAGGGAGACCCAGTACTTC.

This clonotype was seen many times. The chain uses TRBV7-3 and TRBJ2-3; the match to TRBD1 covers 9 bases. Germline trimming cut 4 bases from V and 0 bases from J; bases unmatched to any gene: 2. Germline V gives CDR1 SGHTA, CDR2 FQGTGA. CDR3 length: 15 residues. Here the CDR3 reads CASSSGTGSTDTQYF. CDR3 DNA: TGTGCCAGCAGCTCCGGGACAGGGAGCACAGATACGCAGTATTTT.

This clonotype was detected many times. This rearrangement joins TRBV5-1 to TRBJ2-7; 8 bases map to TRBD2. V shed 0 bases, J shed 7 bases, and the junction held 18 bases outside the gene matches. This CDR3 contains 18 residues. In germline, CDR1 is SGHRS, CDR2 YFSETQ. The CDR3 DNA reads TGCGCCAGCAGCTTGGGTTCGGTTTGGACTAGCCCGACCTTGGAGCAGTACTTC. It encodes CASSLGSVWTSPTLEQYF.

The chain employs TRBV11-2 and TRBJ2-3; 7 nucleotides align to TRBD2. V dropped 5 bases and J dropped 4; count of bases not matched to a gene: 27. This CDR3 has 21 amino acids. CDR1 is SGHAT, CDR2 FQNNGV, per germline. CDR3 DNA: TGTGCCAGCAGCCCCGCTGGAGCGGGGCTTAACTATCGTCCCTCGCCAGATACGCAGTATTTT. It is translated as CASSPAGAGLNYRPSPDTQYF.

The V call is TRBV20-1, the J call TRBJ2-7; D is unresolved. This CDR3 spans 14 amino acids. The ends were cut back, 0 bases at V and 1 base at J, with 10 bases in the middle. Germline assignment: CDR1 DFQATT and CDR2 SNEGSKA (reference sequence). Here the CDR3 DNA reads TGCAGTGCTAGAGATTTTGACGGATCCTACGAGCAGTACTTC. This translates into CSARDFDGSYEQYF.

This clonotype was counted at least ten times. CDR3 residues: CSEGQGGQETQYF. In DNA, the CDR3 is TGCAGCGAAGGACAGGGTGGTCAAGAGACCCAGTACTTC. This chain uses TRBV29-1 with TRBJ2-5, with 8 nucleotides matching TRBD1. The J segment lost 2 bases and the V segment lost 7 bases, leaving 6 bases of the junction unmatched. The CDR3 totals 13 residues. Germline loops: CDR1 SQVTM, CDR2 ANQGSEA.

This clonotype was counted ten times or more. The chain links TRBV28 to TRBJ1-1; 8 nucleotides agree with TRBD1. Germline values: CDR1 MDHEN, CDR2 SYDVKM. The CDR3 contains 11 residues. The trim removed 6 bases at V and 6 bases at J, leaving 0 bases unmatched. The CDR3 region is CASRTGAEAFF. The CDR3 DNA follows: TGTGCCAGCAGGACAGGGGCTGAAGCTTTCTTT.

V gene TRBV10-3 combines with J gene TRBJ2-5; TRBD2 is a possible D gene (6 bases). The V end was cut by 0 bases, the J end by 4 bases, with 15 bases between. This CDR3 has 16 amino acids. Germline lookup yields CDR1 ENHRY and CDR2 SYGVKD. The CDR3 region has the DNA TGTGCCATCAGTGAGTCGGCGCAGTGGAGGGGAGAGACCCAGTACTTC. Translated, it gives CAISESAQWRGETQYF.

This clonotype occurred many times. The chain uses TRBV4-3 and TRBJ2-3; 10 bases map to TRBD2. The ends lost 1 base at V and 4 bases at J; junction bases unmatched: 8. Germline V gives CDR1 LGHNA, CDR2 YSLEER. The CDR3 spans 17 residues. The CDR3 bases are TGCGCCAGCAGCCAAGGAACAGCGGGAGGGGTCGCAGATACGCAGTATTTT. This encodes CASSQGTAGGVADTQYF.

This clonotype was seen a few times. This chain uses TRBV6-5 with TRBJ2-5; D gene unclear. In germline, CDR1 is MNHEY, CDR2 SVGAGI. V was shortened by 0 bases and J by 5 bases, with 13 bases between the two germline ends. This CDR3 contains 15 residues. The CDR3 DNA sequence: TGTGCCAGCAGTTACTCCCGGAGATTCAGGGAGACCCAGTACTTC. Its translation: CASSYSRRFRETQYF.

This clonotype has a count of ten or more. The V call is TRBV5-1, the J call TRBJ2-5; D is ambiguous. This CDR3 is 15 amino acids long. V dropped 1 base and J dropped 1 base, with 11 bases sitting between them. Germline V gives CDR1 SGHRS, CDR2 YFSETQ. The CDR3 region is CASSLRAGTQETQYF. CDR3 DNA: TGCGCCAGCAGCTTGCGTGCAGGAACCCAAGAGACCCAGTACTTC. Based on the CDR3 plus reference TRBV5-1 and TRBJ2-5, the full variable domain is KAGVTQTPRYLIKTRGQQVTLSCSPISGHRSVSWYQQTPGQGLQFLFEYFSETQRNKGNFPGRFSGRQFSNSRSEMNVSTLELGDSALYLCASSLRAGTQETQYFGPGTRLLVL.

The chain joins TRBV20-1 to TRBJ2-1, with 7 bases identical to TRBD1. There are 14 residues in the CDR3. In germline, CDR1 is DFQATT, CDR2 SNEGSKA (reference sequence). The V and J ends lost 5 bases and 2 bases, in that order; junction bases with no gene match: 6. In DNA form, the CDR3 reads TGCAGTGCTCGGACAGGTAGGGCCTACAATGAGCAGTTCTTC. Translated: CSARTGRAYNEQFF.

This clonotype showed up many times. The chain links TRBV28 to TRBJ2-7; 7 bases agree with TRBD2. The length of the CDR3 is 15 residues. Germline loops: CDR1 MDHEN, CDR2 SYDVKM. V was clipped by 2 bases and J by 4 bases; unmatched bases: 8. CDR3 nucleotides: TGTGCCAGCAGTTTAGTGGGAGGGCCGAAATACGAGCAGTACTTC. This translates into CASSLVGGPKYEQYF.

About this clonotype itself: A read error may be the cause here, since a much bigger clone is one base away. The V gene is TRBV10-3, the J gene TRBJ2-7; D not resolved. The V gene's germline CDR1 is ENHRY and CDR2 SYGVKD. Trimming took 2 bases from V and 4 from J, leaving 12 bases between them. This CDR3 has 14 residues. The CDR3 sequence: CAISELDTEYEQYF. The CDR3 nucleotides are TGTGCCATCAGTGAGCTAGACACGGAATACGAGCAGTACTTC.

This clonotype has only a few counts. The chain is built from TRBV7-6 and TRBJ2-6; 8 bases align to TRBD1. Trimming at V came to 5 bases and at J to 0 bases, leaving 6 bases not matched to a gene. The CDR3 has 17 residues. CDR1 SGHVS and CDR2 FNYEAQ come from the germline V gene. The DNA for the CDR3 is TGTGCCAGCAGCACCGGGACAGGAGGCTCTGGGGCCAACGTCCTGACTTTC. Amino acid sequence: CASSTGTGGSGANVLTF. Full variable domain (remainder filled in from reference TRBV7-6 and TRBJ2-6): GAGVSQSPRYKVTKRGQDVALRCDPISGHVSLYWYRQALGQGPEFLTYFNYEAQQDKSGLPNDRFSAERPEGSISTLTIQRTEQRDSAMYRCASSTGTGGSGANVLTFGAGSRLTVL.

The table lists this clonotype with many counts. V is TRBV29-1 and J is TRBJ1-5; possibly TRBD1 for D (5 bases). Looked up from germline, CDR1 is SQVTM and CDR2 is ANQGSEA. The CDR3 spans 13 residues. V lost 7 bases and J lost 3, with 13 bases in between. CDR3 protein: CSAETADNQPQHF. CDR3 bases: TGCAGCGCCGAGACAGCAGACAATCAGCCCCAGCATTTT.

This clonotype was detected only a few times. The chain recombines TRBV12-5 with TRBJ2-1; 10 bases align to TRBD2. Germline V CDR1 and CDR2: LGHNT, FRNRAP. The CDR3 contains 19 residues. Unmatched junction bases numbered 11, after V lost 0 bases and J lost 3 bases. The CDR3 region has the DNA TGTGCTAGTGGTTTGGTCACTCTAGCGGGAGTAGGGGGCTACAATGAGCAGTTCTTC. It translates to CASGLVTLAGVGGYNEQFF. The full variable domain, its missing parts supplied by reference TRBV12-5 and TRBJ2-1, is DARVTQTPRHKVTEMGQEVTMRCQPILGHNTVFWYRQTMMQGLELLAYFRNRAPLDDSGMPKDRFSAEMPDATLATLKIQPSEPRDSAVYFCASGLVTLAGVGGYNEQFFGPGTRLTVL.